The 29 T cell receptor beta chains below come from one sample, sequenced in a study of cytomegalovirus exposure and HLA in healthy donors. PCR used 60 Vbeta primers and 13 Jbeta primers. Produced via immunoSEQ multiplex PCR; TCRdb's table is partial and in-frame only. The repertoire holds 160,000 or so clones, about 79% seen once, with roughly 6.7% in the top ten. Sequenced input: PBMCs. These receptors were obtained from a man aged 45 to 65 in good health and CMV-seropositive.

J is TRBJ2-2 and V is TRBV5-6; 9 positions match TRBD2. CDR1 SGHDT and CDR2 YYEEEE come from the germline V gene. J gave up 7 bases and V 4 bases, and 14 bases lay outside the gene matches. The CDR3 runs to 17 residues. This chain's CDR3 is CASSTGTSRYPGGELFF. The CDR3, as DNA: TGTGCCAGCAGCACAGGGACTAGCAGGTATCCGGGCGGGGAGCTGTTTTTT.

This sequence joins TRBV19 and TRBJ1-5, with TRBD1 as a possible D gene (5 bases). V gave up 4 bases and J gave up 4 bases, with 8 bases separating them. This CDR3 is 13 amino acids long. Germline assignment: CDR1 LNHDA and CDR2 SQIVND (reference sequence). CDR3 bases: TGTGCCAGTAGTAGAAGGGGAAATCAGCCCCAGCATTTT. It codes for CASSRRGNQPQHF.

The chain recombines TRBV4-1 with TRBJ1-2; D gene ambiguous. CDR3 length equals 14 residues. In germline, CDR1 is MGHRA, CDR2 YSYEKL. Trimming left V 1 base short and J 4 bases short, with 10 bases between. DNA for the CDR3: TGCGCCAGCAGCCAAGGGGAGATTTCCTATGGCTACACCTTC. This gives the protein CASSQGEISYGYTF.

This sequence joins TRBV7-9 and TRBJ2-7, with D possibly TRBD2 on 6 matching bases. Trimming stripped 2 bases from V and 4 bases from J, with 15 bases between. Germline V gene sequence: CDR1 SEHNR, CDR2 FQNEAQ (reference sequence). This CDR3 contains 15 residues. The CDR3 spells CASSLFDLGTYEQYF. The CDR3 DNA reads as TGTGCCAGCAGCTTATTCGACCTTGGGACTTACGAGCAGTACTTC.

This clone was seen just once. The chain joins TRBV4-1 to TRBJ2-7; 9 bases agree with TRBD1. This CDR3 region has 14 residues. CDR1 is MGHRA, CDR2 YSYEKL, per germline. J lost 2 bases, V lost 3 bases, and 2 bases had no gene match. The CDR3: CASSHRTGAYEQYF. The DNA for the CDR3 is TGCGCCAGCAGCCACCGGACAGGGGCCTACGAGCAGTACTTC.

The CDR3 here is CASSQTGQGVSYNEQFF. CDR3 DNA: TGTGCCAGCAGCCAAACGGGACAGGGGGTTTCCTACAATGAGCAGTTCTTC. J is TRBJ2-1 and V is TRBV14; 11 bases agree with TRBD1. The CDR3 is made up of 17 amino acids. V lost 2 bases and J lost 1; bases outside the gene matches: 4. CDR1 and CDR2 (germline): SGHDN, FVKESK.

The rearrangement joins TRBV7-2 to TRBJ2-3; 7 bases line up with TRBD2. The CDR3 is 16 residues long. CDR1 and CDR2 (germline): SGHTA, FQGNSA. V shed 5 bases, J shed 2 bases, and the junction held 10 bases outside the gene matches. The CDR3 loop reads CASSRGLGTITDTQYF. In DNA, the CDR3 is TGTGCCAGCAGCCGGGGGTTGGGGACTATCACAGATACGCAGTATTTT.

The genes are TRBV5-1 and TRBJ1-1; 8 nucleotides agree with TRBD1. CDR3 length: 15 residues. Looked up from germline, CDR1 is SGHRS and CDR2 is YFSETQ. V lost 4 bases and J lost 3; bases outside the gene matches: 8. CDR3 protein: CASSGEDRAYTEAFF. As DNA, the CDR3 is TGCGCCAGCAGCGGGGAGGACAGGGCGTACACTGAAGCTTTCTTT.

The chain has TRBV20-1 and TRBJ2-5, with 7 bases fitting TRBD2. From germline, CDR1 is DFQATT and CDR2 SNEGSKA (reference sequence). Losses at the gene ends were 3 bases for V and 9 bases for J; bases not matched to a gene: 4. The CDR3 spans 11 residues. CDR3 in DNA: TGCAGTGCTAGGACTAGCAAGGCCCAGTACTTC. It encodes CSARTSKAQYF.

V usage is TRBV7-2 and J usage is TRBJ2-1; 15 positions agree with TRBD2. Trimming cost V 4 bases and J 6 bases; bases outside gene matches: 4. The germline V gene has CDR1 SGHTA and CDR2 FQGNSA. The CDR3 covers 16 residues. The CDR3: CASSSGLAGGSNEQFF. The CDR3 bases are TGTGCCAGCAGCTCGGGACTAGCGGGGGGAAGCAATGAGCAGTTCTTC.

The J gene is TRBJ1-4, the V gene TRBV6-1, with D possibly being TRBD1 (5 bases). Trimming shortened V by 6 bases and J by 2 bases, and 13 bases separated the two germline ends. The CDR3 covers 15 residues. Germline loops: CDR1 MNHNS, CDR2 SASEGT. This CDR3 reads CASRDILGTNEKLFF. The CDR3 DNA is TGTGCCAGCAGGGACATCCTGGGGACTAATGAAAAACTGTTTTTT.

The chain employs TRBV27 and TRBJ1-6, with 7 positions matching TRBD1. The germline CDR1 and CDR2 sequences are MNHEY and SMNVEV (reference sequence). V shed 6 bases, J shed 5 bases, and the junction held 7 bases outside the gene matches. The CDR3 sequence is 15 residues long. CDR3 sequence (DNA): TGTGCCAGCAGCCCGACGGGACAGCATAATTCACCCCTCCACTTT. Its translation is CASSPTGQHNSPLHF.

This chain joins TRBV6-6 and TRBJ1-3; TRBD1 might be the D (5 bases). The germline gives CDR1 MNHNY, CDR2 SVGAGI (reference sequence). The CDR3 length is 12 residues. With 7 bases removed from V and 4 bases from J, the gap between germline ends came to 8 bases. CDR3 in amino acids: CASMGRGNTIYF. The CDR3 DNA is TGTGCCAGCATGGGGCGAGGAAACACCATATATTTT.

The chain carries TRBV2 and TRBJ2-7; TRBD2 matches at 12 bases. After removal of 7 bases from V and 4 bases from J, the junction contained 5 bases not matched to a gene. CDR3 size: 14 residues. Germline V lookup: CDR1 SNHLY, CDR2 FYNNEI. The CDR3 reads CASKELAGGYEQYF. In nucleotides, the CDR3 is TGTGCCAGCAAGGAACTAGCGGGGGGTTACGAGCAGTACTTC.

This clone came up a few times. Here the CDR3 DNA reads TGCGCCAGCAGCTCCTCAGGGAACACCGGGGAGCTGTTTTTT. This sequence encodes CASSSSGNTGELFF. The chain joins TRBV5-1 to TRBJ2-2; D is unclear. The germline gives CDR1 SGHRS, CDR2 YFSETQ. V gave up 3 bases and J gave up 1 base, with 7 bases separating them. The CDR3 extends over 14 amino acids.

The chain combines TRBV4-1 with TRBJ2-1; a weak D match, TRBD2 (6 bases). V dropped 0 bases and J dropped 5 bases, with 11 bases sitting between them. The germline CDR1 and CDR2 sequences are MGHRA and YSYEKL. CDR3 length equals 15 residues. Written as DNA, the CDR3 is TGCGCCAGCAGCCAAGATGGAGGGTACCACAATGAGCAGTTCTTC. It specifies CASSQDGGYHNEQFF.

Comment on this clone: The same CDR3 also results from other DNA sequences found in this sample. This sequence joins TRBV5-4 and TRBJ2-5, with D possibly TRBD1 on 5 matching bases. V lost 0 bases, J lost 3 bases, and 6 bases lay in between. CDR1 SGHNT and CDR2 YYREEE come from the germline V gene (reference sequence). There are 13 residues in the CDR3. The CDR3: CASSLEGEETQYF. In DNA form, the CDR3 reads TGTGCCAGCAGCTTGGAAGGGGAAGAGACCCAGTACTTC.

CDR3 in DNA: TGCGCCAGCAGCTTGATCCTGACTGGGGAGCTGTTTTTT. As protein: CASSLILTGELFF. V is TRBV5-1 and J is TRBJ2-2; D is ambiguous. The V gene's germline CDR1 is SGHRS and CDR2 YFSETQ. The V and J ends lost 1 base and 8 bases respectively, with 9 bases between them. This CDR3 has 13 amino acids.

The rearrangement uses TRBV7-6 and TRBJ1-1, with D hard to call. This CDR3 is 11 amino acids long. Germline CDR1 SGHVS, CDR2 FNYEAQ. V was cut by 6 bases and J by 4 bases, with 6 bases left in between. The CDR3 loop reads CASSRGTEAFF. CDR3 nucleotides: TGTGCCAGCAGTCGAGGCACTGAAGCTTTCTTT.

The gene calls are TRBV9 and TRBJ2-1; no clear D gene. Germline CDR1 SGDLS, CDR2 YYNGEE. Trimming shortened V by 0 bases and J by 4 bases, and 5 bases separated the two germline ends. The CDR3 has 13 residues. CDR3 protein: CASSVGVYNEQFF. The DNA for the CDR3 is TGTGCCAGCAGCGTAGGCGTGTACAATGAGCAGTTCTTC. The whole variable domain, remainder taken from reference TRBV9 and TRBJ2-1, is DSGVTQTPKHLITATGQRVTLRCSPRSGDLSVYWYQQSLDQGLQFLIQYYNGEERAKGNILERFSAQQFPDLHSELNLSSLELGDSALYFCASSVGVYNEQFFGPGTRLTVL.

This clone was picked up one time. This chain joins TRBV27 and TRBJ2-5, with TRBD1 as a possible D gene (6 bases). The DNA end lines up better with TRBJ2-7; the J call may be wrong. Looked up from germline, CDR1 is MNHEY and CDR2 is SMNVEV (reference sequence). CDR3 length: 14 amino acids. The CDR3: CASRPGHRYYEQYF. For the CDR3, the DNA is TGTGCCAGCAGACCGGGACACCGATACTACGAGCAGTACTTC.

The chain is built from TRBV6-4 and TRBJ1-6; 9 bases line up with TRBD1. The J segment lost 10 bases and the V segment lost 6 bases, leaving 7 bases of the junction unmatched. The CDR3 sequence is 14 residues long. Germline V lookup: CDR1 MRHNA, CDR2 SNTAGT. The CDR3 DNA reads as TGTGCCAGCAGGGGGACAGGGTCACGGTCACCCCTCCACTTT. Amino acids: CASRGTGSRSPLHF.

This chain uses TRBV7-6 with TRBJ2-2; D gene uncertain. The CDR3 has 16 amino acids. Trimming took off 4 bases at V and 1 base at J, with 13 bases between the two ends. Germline V gene data show CDR1 as SGHVS and CDR2 as FNYEAQ. The chain's CDR3 is CASSSSLPLNTGELFF. The DNA of the CDR3 is TGTGCCAGCAGCTCCTCACTCCCCTTGAACACCGGGGAGCTGTTTTTT.

The chain links TRBV5-1 to TRBJ2-1; TRBD1 is a possible D gene (5 bases). CDR1 and CDR2 from the germline V gene are SGHRS and YFSETQ. This CDR3 has 12 residues. V was shortened by 0 bases and J by 10 bases, with 8 bases between the two germline ends. As DNA, the CDR3 is TGCGCCAGCAGCTTGGGGGGCGTAGAGCAGTTCTTC. Encoded protein: CASSLGGVEQFF.

A few counts support this clone. This chain connects TRBV7-2 to TRBJ2-4; D is perhaps TRBD2 (6 bases). This CDR3 comprises 16 residues. Trimming removed 1 base from V and 0 bases from J, with 10 bases in between. Germline CDR1 and CDR2: SGHTA and FQGNSA. CDR3 coding DNA: TGTGCCAGCAGCTTAGAGGGAGGTCAAGCCAAAAACATTCAGTACTTC. It translates to CASSLEGGQAKNIQYF. Together with reference TRBV7-2 and TRBJ2-4, the CDR3 gives the full variable domain: GAGVSQSPSNKVTEKGKDVELRCDPISGHTALYWYRQSLGQGLEFLIYFQGNSAPDKSGLPSDRFSAERTGGSVSTLTIQRTQQEDSAVYLCASSLEGGQAKNIQYFGAGTRLSVL.

CDR3 nucleotide sequence: TGTGCCAGCAGCTTAAGTACTGACAATGAGCAGTTCTTC. Protein: CASSLSTDNEQFF. J is TRBJ2-1 and V is TRBV13; D unresolved. Germline V lookup: CDR1 PRHDT, CDR2 FYEKMQ (reference sequence). Trimming took off 2 bases at V and 5 bases at J, with 7 bases between the two ends. This CDR3 region has 13 residues. Based on the CDR3 plus reference TRBV13 and TRBJ2-1, the full variable domain is AAGVIQSPRHLIKEKRETATLKCYPIPRHDTVYWYQQGPGQDPQFLISFYEKMQSDKGSIPDRFSAQQFSDYHSELNMSSLELGDSALYFCASSLSTDNEQFFGPGTRLTVL.

This chain joins TRBV5-1 and TRBJ2-5; 7 bases agree with TRBD1. J lost 0 bases, V lost 1 base, and 3 bases had no gene match. The CDR3 length is 15 residues. The V gene's germline CDR1 is SGHRS and CDR2 YFSETQ. The CDR3 DNA reads as TGCGCCAGCAGCTTGACAGGGGTGTACCAAGAGACCCAGTACTTC. It codes for CASSLTGVYQETQYF.

The chain couples TRBV6-6 to TRBJ1-2, with 9 bases aligning to TRBD1. The germline V gene has CDR1 MNHNY and CDR2 SVGAGI (reference sequence). The CDR3 consists of 16 residues. J lost 4 bases, V lost 6 bases, and 12 bases had no gene match. The CDR3 DNA follows: TGTGCCAGCAGCACGGGACAGGGAGCTCTAAGCTATGGCTACACCTTC. This translates into CASSTGQGALSYGYTF.

V is TRBV7-9 and J is TRBJ2-5; 9 nucleotides match TRBD2. CDR3 length equals 16 residues. Germline V gene lookup returns CDR1 SEHNR and CDR2 FQNEAQ (reference sequence). After removal of 3 bases from V and 2 bases from J, the junction contained 7 bases not matched to a gene. DNA for the CDR3: TGTGCCAGCAGCTTTGGGGCCACTAGCGGGCAAGAGACCCAGTACTTC. Its translation is CASSFGATSGQETQYF.